This T cell receptor beta chain was profiled in a study of cytomegalovirus exposure and HLA in healthy donors. Study-wide points: Further analysis, carried out later, found HLA-associated TCR beta chains more clonally expanded than equally common other chains. As a later analysis revealed, the rate of TCR association differed by HLA locus, with DRB1 most and HLA-C fewest. The study put 150 or so TCR beta chains on its list as cytomegalovirus-associated.

V lost 1 base and J lost 2, with 8 bases in between. The germline V gene has CDR1 KGHSH and CDR2 LQKENI. This CDR3 is built from 15 residues. On this clone: Its antigen remains unidentified.

Primers: 60 Vbeta forward and 13 Jbeta reverse. This table comes from immunoSEQ multiplex PCR, and its TCRdb copy is limited to in-frame clones, with some not included. The profile shows fewer than 90,000 clones, roughly three quarters of them singletons. The donors gave bone marrow, and they were healthy. V and J are TRBV18 and TRBJ2-2; D is perhaps TRBD2 (5 bases). This sequence originates from a man under 40 in good health and CMV-seronegative. Sample: PBMCs. The CDR3 bases are TGTGCCAGCTCACCACTGGACTCAAACACCGGGGAGCTGTTTTTT. This codes for CASSPLDSNTGELFF.